This T cell receptor beta chain was sequenced for a study of blood T cells in healthy people across ages (dated by TCRdb to the mid-2010s). Some background on the complete study: In model experiments, template switching captured about one uniquely barcoded TCR beta cDNA molecule for every two T cells. Using deep sequencing normalized with unique cDNA molecular identifiers, the study measured how TCR beta repertoire diversity changes with age. Four age groups were formed from the donors: young (average roughly 16 years), middle-aged (approximately 40), aged (over 55) and long-lived (approximately 78). To avoid experimental bias, donors of different ages were randomly spread across the sequencing lanes. For two donors (one aged 18 to 29 and one aged 80 or older), the study analyzed two additional independent replicas of 1 million unique cDNA reads from the same blood draw. Overall study results and their limits: There was a strong correlation between observed TCR beta diversity and the percentage of naive T cells measured by flow cytometry. As age increased, observed TCR beta diversity per million T cells dropped in a roughly linear way, and a significant reduction was already evident by age about 40. Total diversity estimates from one million sequenced T cells were considered lower bounds and underestimates. Conclusive comparison of naive and antigen-experienced compartments was prevented by the profiling of bulk unsorted PBMCs. Because the CMV infection status of the donors was unknown, age-related changes in expanded clonotypes may potentially have been confounded. The long-lived group showed more naive CD4+ T cells, fewer expanded clones and increased TCR diversity than the aged group, suggesting age selection.

Measured from the cysteine to the phenylalanine, the CDR3 is 15 residues long. The sequence is cut down to CDR3 DNA, 45 bases in frame from base 1. The germline V gene specifies SNHLY as CDR1 and FYNNEI as CDR2. This clonotype was seen at least ten times. What this receptor recognizes is not known. The junction differs from germline at one of its ends, possibly a read error. Donors were 30 to 45 systemically healthy Caucasian individuals from Russia aged roughly 6 to 95 years. Each donor gave roughly 9.5 milliliters of peripheral blood, collected into EDTA-treated Vacutainer tubes. Ficoll-Paque density-gradient centrifugation was used to isolate PBMCs, with at least 7 million per sample. Total RNA was extracted from PBMCs with Trizol reagent, with at least 5.5 micrograms obtained per sample. For every donor, flow cytometry on a PBMC aliquot measured the percentage of naive CD45RAhigh/CD27high T cells.

To prepare the library, 5' RACE was applied. Sequencing relied on an Illumina HiSeq 2500. A second PCR of about 6 to 11 cycles was performed with a sample-barcoded 5' primer and a J-beta primer mix. A template-switch 5' adaptor carrying 12 random nucleotides introduced a unique molecular identifier onto each TCR beta cDNA molecule. At least 3 million CDR3-containing paired-end reads were obtained from each sample. First-strand cDNA synthesis was performed from all RNA using the Mint cDNA synthesis kit, with priming by a TRBC-specific oligonucleotide. Following uracil-DNA glycosylase treatment, all cDNA underwent a first 18-cycle PCR with the universal primers M1SS and BC2_uni_R. The published analysis was carried out like this. For normalization, 1 million high-quality reads, each with a distinct molecular identifier, were randomly selected from each sample. Instead of being binned into consensus sequences, reads with shared molecular identifiers were discarded. CDR3 identification, clonotype clustering and error correction used MiTCR with a Q25 quality threshold and the strictest error-elimination algorithm. Lower-bound total TCR beta diversity was estimated with a nonparametric unseen species model using Euler transformation. The public sequencing data were trimmed at Q25 with fastp and processed into clonotypes with MiXCR by TCRdb, which kept only in-frame beta chains. Rows matching on CDR3 protein sequence are summarized as one entry with the most common DNA and genes. The V and J calls, along with clone size, are taken from TCRdb and not from the paper's own processing. For this sample there are 650,000 or so distinct CDR3 sequences; roughly half appear just once. Jointly, the top ten make up about 14% of the sample.

Material: blood. This TCR derives from a woman aged 80 or over in good health. The chain is made from TRBV2 and TRBJ2-6; the D gene identity is not certain. The CDR3 reads as follows: CASSLDRAGANVLTF. The sequence in DNA is TGCGCCAGCAGCTTGGACCGGGCTGGGGCCAACGTCCTGACTTTC.